This entry describes one T cell receptor (beta chain). Its antigen is unidentified. These data come from a study of T-cell reconstitution after alpha-beta-depleted transplantation in children. A library of TCRbeta sequences, prepared with unique molecular identifiers, was generated. TCRdb passed the PCR reads through MiXCR, listing each CDR3 protein once. The sample has some 95,000 distinct CDR3 sequences; roughly a quarter are singletons. This CDR3 comprises 17 residues. CDR1 MGHDK and CDR2 SYGVNS come from the germline V gene. Losses at the gene ends were 5 bases for V and 3 bases for J; bases not matched to a gene: 11. Whole-study findings and limits: Counts and diversity of T cells one year after transplant came mostly from newly produced T cells. Some patients' high day-60 TCRbeta diversity was attributed to recipient cells surviving conditioning. Several hundred expanded graft clones reportedly supplied alpha-beta T cells about two months after transplant.

V is TRBV25-1 and J is TRBJ2-1; 9 nucleotides match TRBD2. This receptor was taken from a boy aged 2 to 10 with acute lymphoblastic leukemia, due to receive a stem cell transplant. The sequenced sample was PBMCs, obtained before TCRalphabeta/CD19-depleted stem cell transplant. The CDR3: CASSSVGSGSNYNEQFF. CDR3 in DNA: TGTGCCAGCAGTTCGGTTGGTAGCGGGAGTAACTACAATGAGCAGTTCTTC.